A single sample is the source of the 16 T cell receptor beta chains below, sequenced in a study of radiotherapy plus CTLA-4 blockade in lung cancer (dated by TCRdb to the late 2010s). Libraries were prepared through the immunoSEQ multiplex PCR assay. This immuneACCESS table, as held by TCRdb, lists in-frame sequences with V and J called but not all clones. Of the missing ones, under half trace to an unresolved V gene in checked studies; the others have no known cause. The sample profile shows about 94,000 clones; 80% to 85% of them were found once. The ten top clones hold about 26% of the sample. The sequences come from peripheral blood, collected from a patient treated with radiotherapy plus ipilimumab. These receptors came from a human donor with non-small cell lung cancer that progressed on radiotherapy plus ipilimumab.

The chain couples TRBV9 to TRBJ2-3; 10 bases map to TRBD1. The junction had 6 bases not matched to a gene; V was cut back by 0 bases and J by 5 bases. The germline V gene has CDR1 SGDLS and CDR2 YYNGEE. The CDR3 has 16 residues. The DNA of the CDR3 is TGTGCCAGCAGCGTAGCCGGGGGACAGGGGATAGATACGCAGTATTTT. Encoded protein: CASSVAGGQGIDTQYF.

The chain employs TRBV9 and TRBJ1-3; D not resolved. Germline CDR1 SGDLS, CDR2 YYNGEE. This CDR3 region has 16 residues. Trimming stripped 1 base from V and 0 bases from J, with 11 bases between. The CDR3 DNA follows: TGTGCCAGCAGCGTAAAAGCGGATTACTCTGGAAACACCATATATTTT. Translating gives CASSVKADYSGNTIYF.

V gene TRBV2 combines with J gene TRBJ1-1; D is perhaps TRBD1 (6 bases). Germline lookup yields CDR1 SNHLY and CDR2 FYNNEI. With 4 bases removed from V and 1 base from J, the gap between germline ends came to 7 bases. This CDR3 region has 13 residues. CDR3 nucleotide sequence: TGTGCCAGCAGTGGACAGGCGAACACTGAAGCTTTCTTT. This gives the protein CASSGQANTEAFF. The whole variable domain, remainder taken from reference TRBV2 and TRBJ1-1, is EPEVTQTPSHQVTQMGQEVILRCVPISNHLYFYWYRQILGQKVEFLVSFYNNEISEKSEIFDDQFSVERPDGSNFTLKIRSTKLEDSAMYFCASSGQANTEAFFGQGTRLTVV.

This sequence joins TRBV2 and TRBJ2-7; 10 bases agree with TRBD2. Germline V CDR1 and CDR2: SNHLY, FYNNEI. The J segment lost 5 bases and the V segment lost 6 bases, leaving 10 bases of the junction unmatched. CDR3 size: 15 residues. CDR3 in amino acids: CASSYQAGGIDEQYF. CDR3 DNA: TGTGCCAGCAGCTACCAAGCGGGAGGGATTGACGAGCAGTACTTC.

This clone appeared a few times. The rearrangement links TRBV6-6 to TRBJ1-3; the D gene is possibly TRBD1 (5 bases). CDR3 length: 15 residues. CDR1 and CDR2 (germline): MNHNY, SVGAGI (reference sequence). The V and J ends lost 10 bases and 0 bases respectively, with 16 bases between them. Written as DNA, the CDR3 is TGTGCCACTTCGGACAAAACCGACTCTGGAAACACCATATATTTT. This gives the protein CATSDKTDSGNTIYF.

V and J are TRBV19 and TRBJ2-7, with TRBD1 matching 9 bases. CDR1 and CDR2 (germline): LNHDA, SQIVND (reference sequence). This CDR3 region has 14 residues. V dropped 3 bases and J dropped 5; count of bases not matched to a gene: 5. The chain's CDR3 is CASSMGTGTNEQYF. CDR3 DNA: TGTGCCAGTAGTATGGGGACAGGGACCAACGAGCAGTACTTC.

The genes are TRBV5-6 and TRBJ2-5; D may be TRBD1 (8 bases). Germline CDR1 SGHDT, CDR2 YYEEEE. The CDR3 contains 14 residues. V lost 1 base and J 6 bases, leaving 13 bases between the germline ends. This CDR3 reads CASSLTGGEQTQYF. CDR3 DNA sequence: TGTGCCAGCAGCTTGACAGGGGGGGAGCAGACCCAGTACTTC.

The V and J genes are TRBV7-9 and TRBJ1-2; 11 nucleotides line up with TRBD1. Germline assignment: CDR1 SEHNR and CDR2 FQNEAQ (reference sequence). V lost 6 bases and J lost 6; bases outside the gene matches: 9. The CDR3 spans 15 residues. CDR3 region: CASRGRDRGFDGYTF. The CDR3 coding sequence is TGTGCCAGCAGAGGCCGGGACAGGGGGTTCGATGGCTACACCTTC.

The chain joins TRBV9 to TRBJ2-1; D is ambiguous. The germline V gene has CDR1 SGDLS and CDR2 YYNGEE. V lost 3 bases, J lost 8 bases, and 12 bases lay in between. The CDR3 runs to 13 residues. The CDR3 is CASSARVSDEQFF. The DNA for the CDR3 is TGTGCCAGCAGCGCCCGAGTCTCAGATGAGCAGTTCTTC.

This clone was recorded only once. The gene calls are TRBV6-1 and TRBJ1-5, with D unresolved. The length of the CDR3 is 13 residues. Germline CDR1 MNHNS, CDR2 SASEGT. V gave up 3 bases and J gave up 6 bases, with 9 bases separating them. The CDR3, as DNA: TGTGCCAGCAGTGAGGTCGGTTCTCAGCCCCAGCATTTT. The encoded protein is CASSEVGSQPQHF.

This clone has a single count. The V call is TRBV25-1, the J call TRBJ1-1; tentatively, D is TRBD1 (5 bases). The CDR3 covers 11 residues. The germline gives CDR1 MGHDK, CDR2 SYGVNS. The ends were cut back, 1 base at V and 8 bases at J, with 5 bases in the middle. The CDR3 nucleotides are TGTGCCAGCAGTGAATGGGGGGAAGCTTTCTTT. This sequence encodes CASSEWGEAFF. The entire variable domain, with the rest obtained from reference TRBV25-1 and TRBJ1-1, is as follows: EADIYQTPRYLVIGTGKKITLECSQTMGHDKMYWYQQDPGMELHLIHYSYGVNSTEKGDLSSESTVSRIRTEHFPLTLESARPSHTSQYLCASSEWGEAFFGQGTRLTVV.

Details on this clone: The same CDR3 also results from other DNA sequences found in this sample. As DNA, the CDR3 is TGCGCCAGCAGCTTGAGGGGGAATCAGCCCCAGCATTTT. Translating gives CASSLRGNQPQHF. The V gene is TRBV5-1, the J gene TRBJ1-5, with D possibly matching TRBD1 (6 bases). This CDR3 region has 13 residues. V was shortened by 1 base and J by 4 bases, with 6 bases between the two germline ends. Germline V gene sequence: CDR1 SGHRS, CDR2 YFSETQ. The whole variable domain, filled in from reference TRBV5-1 and TRBJ1-5, reads KAGVTQTPRYLIKTRGQQVTLSCSPISGHRSVSWYQQTPGQGLQFLFEYFSETQRNKGNFPGRFSGRQFSNSRSEMNVSTLELGDSALYLCASSLRGNQPQHFGDGTRLSIL.

The chain combines TRBV5-1 with TRBJ2-5, with 8 positions matching TRBD2. The CDR3 spans 13 residues. V was pared by 5 bases and J by 1 base, with 1 base of the junction left unmatched. Germline V gene data show CDR1 as SGHRS and CDR2 as YFSETQ. This chain's CDR3 is CASSGTSQETQYF. CDR3 coding DNA: TGCGCCAGCAGTGGGACTAGCCAAGAGACCCAGTACTTC.

The chain carries TRBV28 and TRBJ1-5; no firm D call. The V gene lost 5 bases and the J gene lost 5 bases, with 10 bases spanning the gap. Germline V gene sequence: CDR1 MDHEN, CDR2 SYDVKM. This CDR3 spans 13 amino acids. The DNA for the CDR3 is TGTGCCAGCAGTCCAGGAGCTGATCAGCCCCAGCATTTT. Encoded protein: CASSPGADQPQHF.

This clone was seen a handful of times. The chain links TRBV30 to TRBJ2-7, with D perhaps TRBD1 (5 bases). The CDR3 loop spans 12 amino acids. Germline V gene data show CDR1 as GTSNPN and CDR2 as SVGIG (reference sequence). Trimming removed 4 bases from V and 2 bases from J, with 9 bases in between. CDR3 in amino acids: CAWNTRAYEQYF. The CDR3 coding sequence is TGTGCCTGGAACACCAGGGCCTACGAGCAGTACTTC.

J is TRBJ1-2 and V is TRBV5-6, with D maybe TRBD1 (6 bases). Per germline, CDR1 SGHDT and CDR2 YYEEEE. CDR3 length: 13 amino acids. Trimming cost V 6 bases and J 3 bases, with 12 bases left between them. The CDR3: CASISQGDYGYTF. CDR3 coding DNA: TGTGCCAGCATCTCACAGGGCGACTATGGCTACACCTTC.